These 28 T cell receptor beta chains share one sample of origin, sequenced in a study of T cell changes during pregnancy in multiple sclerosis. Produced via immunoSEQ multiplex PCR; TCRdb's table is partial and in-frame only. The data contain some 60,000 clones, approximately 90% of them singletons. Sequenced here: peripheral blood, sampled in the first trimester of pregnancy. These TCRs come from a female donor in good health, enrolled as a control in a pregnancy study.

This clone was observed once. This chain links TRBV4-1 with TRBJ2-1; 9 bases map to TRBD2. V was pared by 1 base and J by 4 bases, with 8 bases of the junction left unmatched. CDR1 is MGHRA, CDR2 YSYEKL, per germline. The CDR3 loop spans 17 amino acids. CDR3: CASSQGTERGAYNEQFF. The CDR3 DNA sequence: TGCGCCAGCAGCCAAGGTACGGAGCGGGGGGCATACAATGAGCAGTTCTTC.

This CDR3 reads CASSQGNGNTIYF. The CDR3 bases are TGTGCCAGCAGTCAGGGTAATGGAAACACCATATATTTT. The chain uses TRBV6-5 and TRBJ1-3; TRBD1 might be the D (5 bases). Germline CDR1 MNHEY, CDR2 SVGAGI. This CDR3 spans 13 amino acids. Trimming stripped 5 bases from V and 3 bases from J, with 8 bases between.

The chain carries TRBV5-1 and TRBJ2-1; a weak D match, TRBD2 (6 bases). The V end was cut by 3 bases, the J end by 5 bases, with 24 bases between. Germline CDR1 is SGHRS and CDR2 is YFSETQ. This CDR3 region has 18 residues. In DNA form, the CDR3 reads TGCGCCAGCAGCTCTAAAAGAACCGGAGGGGCCAGGCACAATGAGCAGTTCTTC. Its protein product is CASSSKRTGGARHNEQFF.

The CDR3 coding sequence is TGTGCCAGCAGGGCAGCACGGGAGAACACCATATATTTT. It yields the protein CASRAARENTIYF. The V and J genes are TRBV2 and TRBJ1-3; D not certain. The CDR3 sequence is 13 residues long. V was clipped by 6 bases and J by 7 bases, with 13 bases between them. CDR1 and CDR2 (germline): SNHLY, FYNNEI.

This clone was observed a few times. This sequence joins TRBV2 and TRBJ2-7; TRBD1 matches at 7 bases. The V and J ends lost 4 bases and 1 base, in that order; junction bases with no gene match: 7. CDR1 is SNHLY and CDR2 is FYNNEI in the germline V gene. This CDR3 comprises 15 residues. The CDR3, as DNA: TGTGCCAGCAGTGTATCGACAGGGATTTCCTACGAGCAGTACTTC. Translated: CASSVSTGISYEQYF.

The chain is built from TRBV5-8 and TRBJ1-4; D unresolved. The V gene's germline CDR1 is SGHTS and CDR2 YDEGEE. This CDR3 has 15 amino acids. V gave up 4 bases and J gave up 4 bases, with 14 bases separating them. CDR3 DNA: TGTGCCAGCAGCGTACCGAAACAGAATAATGAAAAACTGTTTTTT. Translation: CASSVPKQNNEKLFF.

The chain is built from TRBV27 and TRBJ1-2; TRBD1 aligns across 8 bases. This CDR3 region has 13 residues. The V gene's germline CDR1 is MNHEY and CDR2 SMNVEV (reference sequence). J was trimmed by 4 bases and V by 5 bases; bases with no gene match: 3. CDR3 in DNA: TGTGCCAGCAGTCTAACAGGGGGCTATGGCTACACCTTC. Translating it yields CASSLTGGYGYTF.

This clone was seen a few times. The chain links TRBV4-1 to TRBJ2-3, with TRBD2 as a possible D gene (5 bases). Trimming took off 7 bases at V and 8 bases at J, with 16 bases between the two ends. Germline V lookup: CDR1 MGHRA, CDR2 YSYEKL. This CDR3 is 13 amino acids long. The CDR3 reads CASTAEPRGTQYF. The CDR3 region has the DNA TGCGCCAGCACAGCGGAGCCCCGTGGTACGCAGTATTTT.

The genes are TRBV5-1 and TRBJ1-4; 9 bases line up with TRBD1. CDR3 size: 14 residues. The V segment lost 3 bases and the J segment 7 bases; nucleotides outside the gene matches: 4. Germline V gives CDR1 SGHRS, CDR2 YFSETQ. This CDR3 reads CASSWGQGIEKLFF. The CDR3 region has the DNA TGCGCCAGCAGCTGGGGACAGGGAATTGAAAAACTGTTTTTT.

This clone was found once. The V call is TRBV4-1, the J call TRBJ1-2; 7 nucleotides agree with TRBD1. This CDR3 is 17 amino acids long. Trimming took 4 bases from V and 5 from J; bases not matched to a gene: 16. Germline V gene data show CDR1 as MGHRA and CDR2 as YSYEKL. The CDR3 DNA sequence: TGCGCCAGCAGCCGTGTCTCAGGGGGACGCAGCTTTTATGGCTACACCTTC. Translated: CASSRVSGGRSFYGYTF.

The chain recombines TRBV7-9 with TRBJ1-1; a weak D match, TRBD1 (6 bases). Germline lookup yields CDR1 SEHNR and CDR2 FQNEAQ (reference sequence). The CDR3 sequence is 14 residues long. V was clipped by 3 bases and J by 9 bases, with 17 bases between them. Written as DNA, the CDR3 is TGTGCCAGCAGCTTTTTGGAGGCCCGGGACAAAGCTTTCTTT. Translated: CASSFLEARDKAFF.

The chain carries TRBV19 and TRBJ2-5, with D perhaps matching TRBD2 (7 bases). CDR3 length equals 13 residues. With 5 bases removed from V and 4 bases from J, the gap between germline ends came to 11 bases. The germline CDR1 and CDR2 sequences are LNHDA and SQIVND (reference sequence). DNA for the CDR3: TGTGCCAGTAGTGGGGGAGGGGGAGAGACCCAGTACTTC. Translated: CASSGGGGETQYF. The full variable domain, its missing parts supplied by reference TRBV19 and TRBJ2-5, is DGGITQSPKYLFRKEGQNVTLSCEQNLNHDAMYWYRQDPGQGLRLIYYSQIVNDFQKGDIAEGYSVSREKKESFPLTVTSAQKNPTAFYLCASSGGGGETQYFGPGTRLLVL.

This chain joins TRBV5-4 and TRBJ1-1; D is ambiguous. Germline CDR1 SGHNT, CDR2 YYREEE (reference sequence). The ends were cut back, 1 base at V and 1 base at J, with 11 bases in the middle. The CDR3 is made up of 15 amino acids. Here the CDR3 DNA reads TGTGCCAGCAGCTTGTCACGGGGAGAGAACACTGAAGCTTTCTTT. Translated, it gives CASSLSRGENTEAFF.

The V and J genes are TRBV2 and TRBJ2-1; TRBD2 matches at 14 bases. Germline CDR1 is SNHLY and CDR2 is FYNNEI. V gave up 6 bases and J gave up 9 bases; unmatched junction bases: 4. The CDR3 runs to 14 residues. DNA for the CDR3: TGTGCCAGCAGGAGACTAGCGGGAGGGGGTGAGCAGTTCTTC. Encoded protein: CASRRLAGGGEQFF.

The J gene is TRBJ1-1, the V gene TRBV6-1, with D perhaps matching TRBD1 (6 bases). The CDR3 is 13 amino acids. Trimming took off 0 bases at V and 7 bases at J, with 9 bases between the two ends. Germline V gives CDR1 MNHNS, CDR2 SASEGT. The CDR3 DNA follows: TGTGCCAGCAGTGAAGCGGGCAGGGGTGAAGCTTTCTTT. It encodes CASSEAGRGEAFF.

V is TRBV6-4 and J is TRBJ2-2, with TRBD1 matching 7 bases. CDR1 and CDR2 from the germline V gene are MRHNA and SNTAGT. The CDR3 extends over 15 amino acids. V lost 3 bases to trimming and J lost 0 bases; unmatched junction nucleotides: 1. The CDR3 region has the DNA TGTGCCAGCAGTGAGGGACAGACGAACACCGGGGAGCTGTTTTTT. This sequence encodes CASSEGQTNTGELFF.

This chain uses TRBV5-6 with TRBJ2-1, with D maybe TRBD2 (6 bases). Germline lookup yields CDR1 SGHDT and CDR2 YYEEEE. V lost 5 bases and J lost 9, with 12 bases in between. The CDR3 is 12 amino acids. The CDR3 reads CASSWEVSEQFF. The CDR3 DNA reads TGTGCCAGCAGTTGGGAGGTATCTGAGCAGTTCTTC.

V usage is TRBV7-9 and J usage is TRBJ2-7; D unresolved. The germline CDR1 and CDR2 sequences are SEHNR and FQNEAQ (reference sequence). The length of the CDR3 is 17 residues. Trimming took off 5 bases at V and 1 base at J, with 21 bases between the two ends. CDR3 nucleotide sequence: TGTGCCAGCAGCCTCCTCGGTGCTGGGCTCCTATCCTACGAGCAGTACTTC. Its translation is CASSLLGAGLLSYEQYF.

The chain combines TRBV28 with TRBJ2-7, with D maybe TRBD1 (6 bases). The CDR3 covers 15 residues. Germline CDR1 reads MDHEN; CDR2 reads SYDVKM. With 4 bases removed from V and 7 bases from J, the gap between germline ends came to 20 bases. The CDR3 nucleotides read TGTGCCAGCAGTTACGGGACACACGAAGGGTGGGAGCAGTACTTC. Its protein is CASSYGTHEGWEQYF.

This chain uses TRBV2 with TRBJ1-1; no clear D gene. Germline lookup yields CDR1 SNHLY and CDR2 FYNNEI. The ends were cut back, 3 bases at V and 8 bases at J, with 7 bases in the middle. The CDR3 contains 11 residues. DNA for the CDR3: TGTGCCAGCAGTGACCTACGAGAAGCTTTCTTT. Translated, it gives CASSDLREAFF.

The CDR3 DNA reads as TGCGCCAGCAGCTTGGGACAGGCAGGTTTAGATACGCAGTATTTT. Protein product: CASSLGQAGLDTQYF. The chain has TRBV5-1 and TRBJ2-3; tentatively, D is TRBD1 (6 bases). Germline CDR1 and CDR2: SGHRS and YFSETQ. This CDR3 is 15 amino acids long. V shed 0 bases and J shed 5 bases, with 13 bases lying between them.

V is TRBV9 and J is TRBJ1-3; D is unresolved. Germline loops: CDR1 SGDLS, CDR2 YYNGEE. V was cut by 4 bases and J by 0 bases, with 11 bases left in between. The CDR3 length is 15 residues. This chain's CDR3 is CASSNDGFSGNTIYF. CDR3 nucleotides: TGTGCCAGCAGCAACGACGGGTTCTCTGGAAACACCATATATTTT.

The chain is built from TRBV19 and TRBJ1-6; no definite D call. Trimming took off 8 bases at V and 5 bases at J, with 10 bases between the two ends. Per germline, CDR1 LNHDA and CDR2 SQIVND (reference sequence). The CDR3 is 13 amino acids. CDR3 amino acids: CASQLTDNSPLHF. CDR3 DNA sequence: TGTGCCAGTCAACTAACCGATAATTCACCCCTCCACTTT.

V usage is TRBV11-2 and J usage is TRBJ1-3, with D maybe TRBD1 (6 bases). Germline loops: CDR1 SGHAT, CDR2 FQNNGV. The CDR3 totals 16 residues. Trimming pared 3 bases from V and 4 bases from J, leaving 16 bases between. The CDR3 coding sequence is TGTGCCAGCAGCTTGGGCCTTCAGGGGCGCGGAAACACCATATATTTT. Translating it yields CASSLGLQGRGNTIYF.

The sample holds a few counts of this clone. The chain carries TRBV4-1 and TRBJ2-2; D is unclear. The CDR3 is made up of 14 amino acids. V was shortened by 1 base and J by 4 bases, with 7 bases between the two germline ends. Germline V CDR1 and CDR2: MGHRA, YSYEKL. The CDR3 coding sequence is TGCGCCAGCAGCCAAGGTCCTCTCACCGGGGAGCTGTTTTTT. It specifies CASSQGPLTGELFF.

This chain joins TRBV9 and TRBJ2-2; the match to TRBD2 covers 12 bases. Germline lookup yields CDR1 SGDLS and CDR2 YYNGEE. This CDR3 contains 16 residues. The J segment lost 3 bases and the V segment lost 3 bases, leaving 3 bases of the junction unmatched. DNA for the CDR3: TGTGCCAGCAGCGCGGGACTAGCGGGTTACACCGGGGAGCTGTTTTTT. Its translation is CASSAGLAGYTGELFF.

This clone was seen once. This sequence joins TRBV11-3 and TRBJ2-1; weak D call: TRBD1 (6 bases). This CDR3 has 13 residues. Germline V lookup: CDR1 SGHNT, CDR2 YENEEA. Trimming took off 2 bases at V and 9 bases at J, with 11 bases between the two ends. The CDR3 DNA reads TGTGCCAGCAGCTTACAGGGGCGGAGTGAGCAGTTCTTC. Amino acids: CASSLQGRSEQFF.

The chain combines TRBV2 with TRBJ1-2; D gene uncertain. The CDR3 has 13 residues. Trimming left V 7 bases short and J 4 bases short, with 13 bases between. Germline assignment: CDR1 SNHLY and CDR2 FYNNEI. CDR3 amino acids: CASNFGETYGYTF. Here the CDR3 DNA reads TGTGCCAGCAACTTCGGAGAAACCTATGGCTACACCTTC.